This T cell receptor (beta chain) originates from a study of cytomegalovirus exposure and HLA in healthy donors. Whole-study results and caveats: Most CMV-associated TCR beta chains appeared HLA-restricted in a later analysis.

The PCR used 60 Vbeta and 13 Jbeta primers. Using immunoSEQ multiplex PCR, the repertoire was profiled, and TCRdb retains in-frame clones only, with some absent. The data show fewer than 250,000 clones, 75% to 80% seen once. Notes on this clone: The antigen is not known.

V lost 4 bases, J lost 8 bases, and 13 bases lay in between. This CDR3 is 13 amino acids long. From germline, CDR1 is SGHDT and CDR2 YYEEEE. The receptor was derived from a male donor in good health and CMV-seronegative. Specimen: PBMCs. V gene TRBV5-6 combines with J gene TRBJ2-1; perhaps TRBD2 as D (5 bases). CDR3 sequence (DNA): TGTGCCAGCAGCCCAACTAGTCTCTATGAGCAGTTCTTC. Protein product: CASSPTSLYEQFF.